The rows below give T cell receptor beta chains drawn from one sample of a study of blood T cell repertoires in COVID-19. The protocol was immunoSEQ multiplex PCR, while the TCRdb copy is restricted to in-frame clones and leaves out a portion. Counted here are approximately 210,000 clones, around four fifths occurring once; the ten biggest clones make up 12%. The material sequenced was PBMCs or T cells enriched from blood (not recorded which). The receptors were sampled from a man aged 40-49 years who had recovered from COVID-19. The CDR3 runs from the conserved cysteine through the conserved F or W. The D gene is left open where the match is weak. Rows may omit the clone size; those that give it use once, few, many or a size class.

cdr3_length j_call clone_size d_call v_call cdr3_aa cdr3_nt
16 TRBJ2-3 . . TRBV9 CASSVVTSYGADTQYF TGTGCCAGCAGCGTAGTAACTAGTTACGGCGCAGATACGCAGTATTTT
16 TRBJ1-2 . TRBD1 TRBV9 CASSVGGQGAAEGYTF TGTGCCAGCAGCGTAGGGGGACAGGGGGCTGCGGAGGGCTACACCTTC
14 TRBJ1-1 . TRBD1 TRBV10-1 CASSPDRGWDEAFF TGCGCCAGCAGTCCGGACAGGGGTTGGGATGAAGCTTTCTTT
15 TRBJ1-4 once . TRBV7-8 CASSLNGGTNEKLFF TGTGCCAGCAGCCTAAACGGGGGTACTAATGAAAAACTGTTTTTT
13 TRBJ2-7 . . TRBV30 CAWSERERNEQYF TGTGCCTGGAGTGAACGGGAGAGAAACGAGCAGTACTTC
15 TRBJ1-5 . . TRBV28 CASSPAAYSNQPQHF TGTGCCAGCAGCCCTGCTGCCTATAGCAATCAGCCCCAGCATTTT
11 TRBJ2-7 . . TRBV20-1 CSARQGNEQYF TGCAGTGCTAGACAGGGCAACGAGCAGTACTTC
15 TRBJ1-2 . . TRBV28 CASSFLGAGEGGYTF TGTGCCAGCAGTTTCTTGGGCGCGGGAGAGGGTGGCTACACCTTC
13 TRBJ1-1 . TRBD1 TRBV7-2 CASSTQGATEAFF TGTGCCAGCAGCACACAGGGGGCCACTGAAGCTTTCTTT
14 TRBJ1-6 . . TRBV5-1 CASSLGGEDSPLHF TGCGCCAGCAGCTTGGGGGGAGAGGATTCACCCCTCCACTTT
13 TRBJ2-5 . . TRBV11-2 CASSPSGTPLGYF TGTGCCAGCAGCCCCTCCGGGACACCCTTGGGGTACTTC
15 TRBJ2-7 . TRBD1 TRBV4-3 CASSHGQDPSYEQYF TGCGCCAGCAGCCACGGACAGGACCCCTCCTACGAGCAGTACTTC
16 TRBJ1-3 . TRBD1 TRBV7-2 CASSPTGGALGNTIYF TGTGCCAGCAGTCCAACAGGGGGCGCATTAGGAAACACCATATATTTT
17 TRBJ1-5 once TRBD1 TRBV6-1 CASSEVFGDRDYQPQHF TGTGCCAGCAGTGAAGTATTCGGGGACAGGGATTATCAGCCCCAGCATTTT
17 TRBJ1-2 few . TRBV15 CATSRDIRERVIDGYTF TGTGCCACCAGCAGAGATATCAGGGAACGGGTAATTGATGGCTACACCTTC
15 TRBJ2-2 . TRBD1 TRBV6-5 CASSTGQGFTGELFF TGTGCCAGCAGCACCGGACAGGGTTTTACCGGGGAGCTGTTTTTT
13 TRBJ1-5 . . TRBV29-1 CSVVSGPNQPQHF TGCAGCGTTGTGTCAGGGCCTAATCAGCCCCAGCATTTT
16 TRBJ2-1 . . TRBV9 CASSVGSSDFYNEQFF TGTGCCAGCAGCGTAGGTTCTAGCGACTTCTACAATGAGCAGTTCTTC
15 TRBJ2-2 few TRBD2 TRBV15 CATSGAGVDTGELFF TGTGCCACCAGCGGAGCGGGAGTGGACACCGGGGAGCTGTTTTTT
13 TRBJ2-7 . TRBD1 TRBV10-3 CAISTGGSYEQYF TGTGCCATCAGCACAGGGGGCTCCTACGAGCAGTACTTC
14 TRBJ2-1 . TRBD2 TRBV5-6 CASSVAGAWNEQFF TGTGCCAGCAGCGTAGCGGGAGCATGGAATGAGCAGTTCTTC
20 TRBJ2-5 . TRBD2 TRBV5-5 CASSLDLQTGLAGGVKTQYF TGTGCCAGCAGCTTGGACCTTCAAACGGGACTAGCGGGAGGCGTGAAGACCCAGTACTTC
15 TRBJ2-1 once . TRBV5-1 CASSFSVSSYNEQFF TGCGCCAGCAGCTTCTCGGTAAGCTCCTACAATGAGCAGTTCTTC
15 TRBJ2-7 once . TRBV5-5 CASSLAPNSNYEQYF TGTGCCAGCAGCTTGGCCCCCAACAGCAACTACGAGCAGTACTTC
15 TRBJ2-7 . TRBD2 TRBV28 CASRGAGPTDLEQYF TGTGCCAGCAGGGGAGCGGGACCGACAGACTTAGAGCAGTACTTC
13 TRBJ2-5 . TRBD1 TRBV19 CASSIDRGETQYF TGTGCCAGTAGTATCGACAGGGGGGAGACCCAGTACTTC
15 TRBJ2-5 . . TRBV19 CASRMSTRYQETQYF TGTGCCAGTAGGATGTCAACGCGTTACCAAGAGACCCAGTACTTC
14 TRBJ2-5 . TRBD2 TRBV27 CASSSYAGEETQYF TGTGCCAGCAGTTCTTACGCGGGAGAAGAGACCCAGTACTTC
14 TRBJ2-1 . . TRBV15 CATQTQGIANEQFF TGTGCCACCCAAACACAGGGTATAGCGAATGAGCAGTTCTTC
14 TRBJ1-1 few TRBD1 TRBV6-5 CASSKQGMNTEAFF TGTGCCAGCAGTAAACAGGGGATGAACACTGAAGCTTTCTTT
15 TRBJ1-2 . TRBD1 TRBV7-9 CASSLGGTGLAGYTF TGTGCCAGCAGCTTAGGAGGGACAGGCCTAGCTGGCTACACCTTC
18 TRBJ2-6 . TRBD1 TRBV7-3 CASSPRTGDGSGANVLTF TGTGCCAGCAGCCCCCGGACAGGGGACGGCTCTGGGGCCAACGTCCTGACTTTC
16 TRBJ2-2 . . TRBV18 CASSPQTAANTGELFF TGTGCCAGCTCACCACAAACAGCTGCGAACACCGGGGAGCTGTTTTTT
12 TRBJ1-1 . . TRBV11-2 CASSTSNTEAFF .
13 TRBJ1-1 . . TRBV11-2 CASSLEADTEAFF TGTGCCAGCAGCTTAGAGGCGGACACTGAAGCTTTCTTT
15 TRBJ2-6 . . TRBV7-3 CASSTGYSGANVLTF TGTGCCAGCAGCACAGGATACTCTGGGGCCAACGTCCTGACTTTC
14 TRBJ2-7 . TRBD1 TRBV28 CASGDRDRAYEQYF TGTGCCAGCGGGGACCGGGACAGAGCCTACGAGCAGTACTTC
13 TRBJ2-1 . . TRBV11-3 CASSRSLNNEQFF TGTGCCAGCAGCCGTAGTCTTAACAATGAGCAGTTCTTC
14 TRBJ2-7 . TRBD2 TRBV11-2 CASSPPAGAYEQYF TGTGCCAGCAGCCCCCCTGCGGGAGCGTACGAGCAGTACTTC
15 TRBJ2-1 once . TRBV6-5 CASSLASFTENEQFF TGTGCCAGCAGCCTCGCTAGCTTTACCGAGAATGAGCAGTTCTTC
15 TRBJ2-7 . TRBD1 TRBV5-1 CASSLGQGDSYEQYF TGCGCCAGCAGCTTAGGACAGGGGGACTCCTACGAGCAGTACTTC
16 TRBJ1-3 . . TRBV27 CASSLFGGYSGNTIYF TGTGCCAGCAGTTTATTCGGGGGGTACTCTGGAAACACCATATATTTT